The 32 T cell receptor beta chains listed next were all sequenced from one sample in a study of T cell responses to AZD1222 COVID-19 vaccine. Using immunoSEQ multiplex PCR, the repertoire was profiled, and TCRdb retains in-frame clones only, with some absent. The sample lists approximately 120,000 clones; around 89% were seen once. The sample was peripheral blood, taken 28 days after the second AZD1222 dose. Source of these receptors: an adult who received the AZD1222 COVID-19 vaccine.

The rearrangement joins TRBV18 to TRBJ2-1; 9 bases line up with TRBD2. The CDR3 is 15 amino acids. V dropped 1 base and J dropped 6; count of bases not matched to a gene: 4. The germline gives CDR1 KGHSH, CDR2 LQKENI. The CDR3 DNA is TGTGCCAGCTCACCACTAGCGGGAGTAAGCAATGAGCAGTTCTTC. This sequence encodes CASSPLAGVSNEQFF.

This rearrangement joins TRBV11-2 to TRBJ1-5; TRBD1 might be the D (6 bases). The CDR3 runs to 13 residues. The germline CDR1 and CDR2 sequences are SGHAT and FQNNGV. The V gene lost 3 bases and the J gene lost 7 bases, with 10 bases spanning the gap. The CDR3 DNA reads TGTGCCAGCAGCTTGACGGACAGCCAGCCCCAGCATTTT. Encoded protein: CASSLTDSQPQHF.

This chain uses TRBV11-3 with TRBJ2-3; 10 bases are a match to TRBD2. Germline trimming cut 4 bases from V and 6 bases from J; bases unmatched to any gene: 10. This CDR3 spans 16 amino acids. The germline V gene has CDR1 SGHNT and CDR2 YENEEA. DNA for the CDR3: TGTGCCAGCAGCTCCGTAGCGGGAGGTCCAATCGATACGCAGTATTTT. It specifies CASSSVAGGPIDTQYF.

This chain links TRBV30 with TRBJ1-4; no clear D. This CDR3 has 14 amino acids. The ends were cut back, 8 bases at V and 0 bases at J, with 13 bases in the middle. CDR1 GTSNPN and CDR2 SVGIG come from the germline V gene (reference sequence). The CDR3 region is CALRHKSTNEKLFF. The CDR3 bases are TGTGCCCTAAGGCACAAGTCAACTAATGAAAAACTGTTTTTT.

The CDR3 DNA is TGTGCCAGCAGCTTAACAGGGAGCACAGATACGCAGTATTTT. Translated, it gives CASSLTGSTDTQYF. The chain couples TRBV5-6 to TRBJ2-3; maybe TRBD1 (6 bases). This CDR3 has 14 amino acids. Trimming stripped 2 bases from V and 0 bases from J, with 7 bases between. Per the germline V gene, CDR1 is SGHDT and CDR2 is YYEEEE.

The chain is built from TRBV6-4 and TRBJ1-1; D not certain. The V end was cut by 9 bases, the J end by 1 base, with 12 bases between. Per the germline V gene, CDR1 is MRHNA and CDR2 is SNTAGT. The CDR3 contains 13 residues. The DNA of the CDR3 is TGTGCCAGTTCCCGGGCCCCGAACACTGAAGCTTTCTTT. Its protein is CASSRAPNTEAFF.

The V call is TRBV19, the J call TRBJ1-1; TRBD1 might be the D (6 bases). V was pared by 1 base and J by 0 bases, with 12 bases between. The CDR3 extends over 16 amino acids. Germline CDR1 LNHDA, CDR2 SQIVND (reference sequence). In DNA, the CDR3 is TGTGCCAGTAGTATAGGGGGGGACACGCTGAACACTGAAGCTTTCTTT. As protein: CASSIGGDTLNTEAFF.

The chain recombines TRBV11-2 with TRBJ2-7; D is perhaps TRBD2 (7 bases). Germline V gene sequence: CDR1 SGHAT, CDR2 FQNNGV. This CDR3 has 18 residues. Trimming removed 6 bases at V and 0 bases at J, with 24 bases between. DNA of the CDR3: TGTGCCAGCAGACAAGGGGGGCGTGCGGGAGTGGGCTCCTACGAGCAGTACTTC. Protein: CASRQGGRAGVGSYEQYF.

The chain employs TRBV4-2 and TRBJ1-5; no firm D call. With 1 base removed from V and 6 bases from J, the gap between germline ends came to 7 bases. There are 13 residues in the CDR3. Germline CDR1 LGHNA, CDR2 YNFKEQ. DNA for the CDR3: TGTGCCAGCAGCCAAGGAGAGGCTCAGCCCCAGCATTTT. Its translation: CASSQGEAQPQHF.

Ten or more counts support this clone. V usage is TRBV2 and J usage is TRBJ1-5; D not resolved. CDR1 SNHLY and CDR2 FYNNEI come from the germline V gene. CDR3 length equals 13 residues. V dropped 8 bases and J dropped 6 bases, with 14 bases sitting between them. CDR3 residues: CASGLISGQPQHF. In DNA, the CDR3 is TGTGCCAGCGGACTTATATCAGGTCAGCCCCAGCATTTT.

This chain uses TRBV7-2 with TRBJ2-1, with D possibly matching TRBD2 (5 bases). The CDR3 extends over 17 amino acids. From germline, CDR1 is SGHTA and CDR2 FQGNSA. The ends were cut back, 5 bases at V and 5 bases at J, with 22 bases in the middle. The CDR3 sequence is CASSLTGLRPTDNEQFF. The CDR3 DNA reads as TGTGCCAGCAGCCTCACCGGACTCCGACCAACTGACAATGAGCAGTTCTTC.

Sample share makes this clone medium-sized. In DNA, the CDR3 is TGTGCCAGCTCCCCAGGGGGGGCAGGAAGCAATCAGCCCCAGCATTTT. This encodes CASSPGGAGSNQPQHF. The rearrangement uses TRBV18 and TRBJ1-5, with 7 positions matching TRBD1. Germline V gene sequence: CDR1 KGHSH, CDR2 LQKENI. The CDR3 runs 16 residues. Germline trimming cut 6 bases from V and 1 base from J; bases unmatched to any gene: 9.

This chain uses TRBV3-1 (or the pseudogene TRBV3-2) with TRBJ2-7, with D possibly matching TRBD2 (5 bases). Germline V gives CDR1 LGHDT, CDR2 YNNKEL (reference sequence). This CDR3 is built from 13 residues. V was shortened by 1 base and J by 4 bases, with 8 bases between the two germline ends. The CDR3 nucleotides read TGTGCCAGCAGCCAAGGGAGGCTTTACGAGCAGTACTTC. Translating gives CASSQGRLYEQYF.

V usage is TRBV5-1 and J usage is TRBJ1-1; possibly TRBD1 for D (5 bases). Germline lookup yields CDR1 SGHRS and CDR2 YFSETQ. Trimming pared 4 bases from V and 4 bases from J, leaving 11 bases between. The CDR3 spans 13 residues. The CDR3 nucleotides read TGCGCCAGCAGCCAAAGGGGTTTCACTGAAGCTTTCTTT. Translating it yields CASSQRGFTEAFF.

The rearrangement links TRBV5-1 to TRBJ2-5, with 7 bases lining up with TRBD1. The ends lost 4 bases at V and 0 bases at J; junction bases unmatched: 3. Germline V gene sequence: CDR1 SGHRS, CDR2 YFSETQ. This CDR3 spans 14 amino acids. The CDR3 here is CASSVGQYQETQYF. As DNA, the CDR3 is TGCGCCAGCAGCGTGGGACAGTACCAAGAGACCCAGTACTTC.

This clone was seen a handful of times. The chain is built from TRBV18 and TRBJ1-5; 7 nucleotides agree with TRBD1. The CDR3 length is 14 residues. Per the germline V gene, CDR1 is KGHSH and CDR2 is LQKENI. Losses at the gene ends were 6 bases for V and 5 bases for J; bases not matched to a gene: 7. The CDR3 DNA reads TGTGCCAGCTCCGACTCCAGGGGGGATCAGCCCCAGCATTTT. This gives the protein CASSDSRGDQPQHF.

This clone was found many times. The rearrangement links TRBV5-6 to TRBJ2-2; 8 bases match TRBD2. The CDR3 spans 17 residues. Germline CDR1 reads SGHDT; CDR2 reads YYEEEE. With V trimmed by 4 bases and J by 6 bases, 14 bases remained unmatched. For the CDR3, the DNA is TGTGCCAGCAGCGTTGGATTATTTGCGGGGGGACCCGGGGAGCTGTTTTTT. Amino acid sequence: CASSVGLFAGGPGELFF.

The CDR3 sequence: CASSYRDNPSSEQYF. The CDR3 coding sequence is TGCGCCAGCAGTTACCGGGACAACCCCTCGAGCGAGCAGTACTTC. The rearrangement links TRBV5-1 to TRBJ2-7, with D possibly matching TRBD1 (6 bases). CDR1 and CDR2 from the germline V gene are SGHRS and YFSETQ. The V end was cut by 5 bases, the J end by 6 bases, with 21 bases between. CDR3 length equals 15 residues.

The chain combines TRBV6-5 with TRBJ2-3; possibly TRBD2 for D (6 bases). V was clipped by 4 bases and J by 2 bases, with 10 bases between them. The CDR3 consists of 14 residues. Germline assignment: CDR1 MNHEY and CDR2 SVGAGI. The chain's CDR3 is CASSSGLTTDTQYF. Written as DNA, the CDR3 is TGTGCCAGCAGTTCGGGACTTACCACAGATACGCAGTATTTT.

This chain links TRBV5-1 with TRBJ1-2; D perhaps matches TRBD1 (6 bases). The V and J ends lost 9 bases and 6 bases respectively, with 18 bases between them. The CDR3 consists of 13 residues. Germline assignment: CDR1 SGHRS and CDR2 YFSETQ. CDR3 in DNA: TGCGCCACAGGGGTCGTGGGGGCGGATGGCTACACCTTC. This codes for CATGVVGADGYTF.

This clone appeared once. The CDR3 DNA follows: TGTGCCAGCACTGGGACAGGGCGTTCAGATACGCAGTATTTT. The encoded protein is CASTGTGRSDTQYF. The V gene is TRBV2, the J gene TRBJ2-3; 9 bases are shared with TRBD1. Germline assignment: CDR1 SNHLY and CDR2 FYNNEI. V dropped 7 bases and J dropped 4; count of bases not matched to a gene: 6. This CDR3 is built from 14 residues.

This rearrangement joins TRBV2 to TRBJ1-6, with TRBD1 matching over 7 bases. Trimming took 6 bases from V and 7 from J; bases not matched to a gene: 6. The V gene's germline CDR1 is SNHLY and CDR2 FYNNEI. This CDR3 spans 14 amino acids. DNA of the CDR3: TGTGCCAGCAGCCAACAGGGGTGGAATTCACCCCTCCACTTT. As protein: CASSQQGWNSPLHF.

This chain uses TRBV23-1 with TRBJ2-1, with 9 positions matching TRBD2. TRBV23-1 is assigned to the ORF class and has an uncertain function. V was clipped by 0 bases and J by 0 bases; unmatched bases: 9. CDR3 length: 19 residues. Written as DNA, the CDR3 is TGCGCCAGCAGTCAATCGTTGCGGGAGGGCCCGAGCTCCTACAATGAGCAGTTCTTC. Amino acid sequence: CASSQSLREGPSSYNEQFF.

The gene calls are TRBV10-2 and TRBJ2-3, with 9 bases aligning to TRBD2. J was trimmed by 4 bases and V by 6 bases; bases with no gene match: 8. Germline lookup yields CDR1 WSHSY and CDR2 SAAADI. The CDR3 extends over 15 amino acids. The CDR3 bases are TGCGCCAGCAGGGTTAGCGGGGGAGCCCCAGATACGCAGTATTTT. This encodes CASRVSGGAPDTQYF.

CDR3 nucleotide sequence: TGTGCCAGCAGCGCCTCAGCGGGACCGTACAATGAGCAGTTCTTC. It encodes CASSASAGPYNEQFF. The genes are TRBV9 and TRBJ2-1; 7 bases are shared with TRBD2. This CDR3 contains 15 residues. After removal of 3 bases from V and 4 bases from J, the junction contained 7 bases not matched to a gene. Germline CDR1 reads SGDLS; CDR2 reads YYNGEE.

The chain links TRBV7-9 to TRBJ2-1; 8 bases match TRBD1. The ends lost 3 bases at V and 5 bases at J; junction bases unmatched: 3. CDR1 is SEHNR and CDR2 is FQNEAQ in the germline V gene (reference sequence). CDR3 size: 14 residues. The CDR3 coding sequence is TGTGCCAGCAGCTTTGGACAGGGTAACAATGAGCAGTTCTTC. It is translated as CASSFGQGNNEQFF.

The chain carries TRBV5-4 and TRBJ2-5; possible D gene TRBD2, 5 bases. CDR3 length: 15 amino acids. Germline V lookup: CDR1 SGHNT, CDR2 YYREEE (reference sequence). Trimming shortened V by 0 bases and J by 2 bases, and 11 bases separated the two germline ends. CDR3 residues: CASSLEASRQETQYF. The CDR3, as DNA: TGTGCCAGCAGCTTGGAGGCTAGCCGGCAAGAGACCCAGTACTTC.

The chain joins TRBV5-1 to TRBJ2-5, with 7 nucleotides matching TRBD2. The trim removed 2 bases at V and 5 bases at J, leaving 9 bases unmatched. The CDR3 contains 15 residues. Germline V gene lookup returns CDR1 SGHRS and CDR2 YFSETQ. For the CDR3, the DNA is TGCGCCAGCAGCTTCTCAGCGGGGAGCCAGGAGACCCAGTACTTC. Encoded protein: CASSFSAGSQETQYF.

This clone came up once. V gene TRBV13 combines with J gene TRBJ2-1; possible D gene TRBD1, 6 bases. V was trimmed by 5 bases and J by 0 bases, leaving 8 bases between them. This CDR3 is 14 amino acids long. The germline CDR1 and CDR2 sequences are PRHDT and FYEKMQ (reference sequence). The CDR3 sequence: CASSTDSSYNEQFF. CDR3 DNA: TGTGCCAGCAGCACGGACAGCTCCTACAATGAGCAGTTCTTC.

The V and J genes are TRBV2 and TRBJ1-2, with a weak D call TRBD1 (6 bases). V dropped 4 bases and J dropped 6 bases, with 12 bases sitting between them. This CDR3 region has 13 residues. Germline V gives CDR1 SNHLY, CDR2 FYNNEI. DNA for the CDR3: TGTGCCAGCAGTGGAACGGGGGCCGATGGCTACACCTTC. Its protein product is CASSGTGADGYTF.

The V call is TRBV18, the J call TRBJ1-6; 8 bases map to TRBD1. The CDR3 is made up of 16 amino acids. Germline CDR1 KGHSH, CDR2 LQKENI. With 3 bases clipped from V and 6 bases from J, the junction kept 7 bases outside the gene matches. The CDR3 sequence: CASSPGQGTGNSPLHF. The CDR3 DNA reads TGTGCCAGCTCACCTGGACAGGGTACTGGTAATTCACCCCTCCACTTT. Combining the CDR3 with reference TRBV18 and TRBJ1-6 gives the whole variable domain NAGVMQNPRHLVRRRGQEARLRCSPMKGHSHVYWYRQLPEEGLKFMVYLQKENIIDESGMPKERFSAEFPKEGPSILRIQQVVRGDSAAYFCASSPGQGTGNSPLHFGNGTRLTVT.

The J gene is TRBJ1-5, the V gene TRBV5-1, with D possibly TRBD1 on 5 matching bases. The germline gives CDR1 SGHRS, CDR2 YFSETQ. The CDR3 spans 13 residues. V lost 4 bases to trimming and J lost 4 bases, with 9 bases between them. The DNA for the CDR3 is TGCGCCAGCAGCGCTCGGGGGAATCAGCCCCAGCATTTT. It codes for CASSARGNQPQHF.